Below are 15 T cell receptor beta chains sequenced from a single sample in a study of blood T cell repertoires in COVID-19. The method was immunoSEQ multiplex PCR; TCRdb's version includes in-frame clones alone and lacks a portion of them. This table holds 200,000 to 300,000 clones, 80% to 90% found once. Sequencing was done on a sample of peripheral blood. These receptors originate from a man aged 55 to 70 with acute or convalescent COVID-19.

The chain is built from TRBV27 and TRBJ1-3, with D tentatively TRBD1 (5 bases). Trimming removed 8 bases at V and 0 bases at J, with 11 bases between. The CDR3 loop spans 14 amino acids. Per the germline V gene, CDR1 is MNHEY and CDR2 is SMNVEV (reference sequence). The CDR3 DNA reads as TGTGCCAGCTGGGACTGGAGCTCTGGAAACACCATATATTTT. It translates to CASWDWSSGNTIYF.

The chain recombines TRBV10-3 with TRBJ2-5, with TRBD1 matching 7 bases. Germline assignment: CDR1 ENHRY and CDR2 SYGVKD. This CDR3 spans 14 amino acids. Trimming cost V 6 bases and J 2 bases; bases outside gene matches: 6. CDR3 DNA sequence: TGTGCCATCAGCGTCCGGGACAGACAAGAGACCCAGTACTTC. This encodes CAISVRDRQETQYF.

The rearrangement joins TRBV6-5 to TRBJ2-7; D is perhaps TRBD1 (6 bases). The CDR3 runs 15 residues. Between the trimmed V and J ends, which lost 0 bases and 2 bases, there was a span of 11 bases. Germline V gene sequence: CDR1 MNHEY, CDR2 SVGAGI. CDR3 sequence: CASSYSTGKPYEQYF. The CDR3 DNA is TGTGCCAGCAGTTACTCCACAGGGAAGCCCTACGAGCAGTACTTC.

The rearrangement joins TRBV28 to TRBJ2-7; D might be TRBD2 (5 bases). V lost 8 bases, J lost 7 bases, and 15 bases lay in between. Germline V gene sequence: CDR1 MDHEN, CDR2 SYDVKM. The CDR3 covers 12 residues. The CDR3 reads CASHLRPGEQYF. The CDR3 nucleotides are TGTGCCAGCCACCTACGGCCGGGGGAGCAGTACTTC.

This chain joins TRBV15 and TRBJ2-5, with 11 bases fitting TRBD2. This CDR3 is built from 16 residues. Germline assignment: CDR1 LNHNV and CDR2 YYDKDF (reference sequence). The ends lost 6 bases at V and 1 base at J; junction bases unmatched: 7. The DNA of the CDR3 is TGTGCCACCAGGCTTACTAGCGGGGGCCTCCAAGAGACCCAGTACTTC. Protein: CATRLTSGGLQETQYF.

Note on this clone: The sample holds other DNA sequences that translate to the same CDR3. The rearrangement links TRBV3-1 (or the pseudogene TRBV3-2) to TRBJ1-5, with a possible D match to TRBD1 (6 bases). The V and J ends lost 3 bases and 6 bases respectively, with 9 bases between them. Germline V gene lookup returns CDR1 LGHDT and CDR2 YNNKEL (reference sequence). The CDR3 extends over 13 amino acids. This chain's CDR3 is CASSQGARQPQHF. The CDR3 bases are TGTGCCAGCAGCCAGGGGGCCCGTCAGCCCCAGCATTTT.

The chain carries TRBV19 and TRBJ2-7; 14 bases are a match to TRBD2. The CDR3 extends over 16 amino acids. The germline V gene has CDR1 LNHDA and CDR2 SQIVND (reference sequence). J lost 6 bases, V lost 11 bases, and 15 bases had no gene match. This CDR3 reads CASSLGTSGSSVEQYF. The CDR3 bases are TGTGCCTCCTCTTTAGGGACTAGCGGGAGTTCTGTCGAGCAGTACTTC.

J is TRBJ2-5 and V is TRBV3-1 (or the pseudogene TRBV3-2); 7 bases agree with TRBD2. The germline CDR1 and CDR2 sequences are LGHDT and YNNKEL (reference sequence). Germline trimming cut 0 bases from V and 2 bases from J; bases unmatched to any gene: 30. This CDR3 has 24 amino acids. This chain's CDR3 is CASSQDEFTGGDSQRGPEQETQYF. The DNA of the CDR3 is TGTGCCAGCAGCCAAGATGAGTTCACTGGGGGGGACTCCCAGAGAGGCCCAGAACAAGAGACCCAGTACTTC.

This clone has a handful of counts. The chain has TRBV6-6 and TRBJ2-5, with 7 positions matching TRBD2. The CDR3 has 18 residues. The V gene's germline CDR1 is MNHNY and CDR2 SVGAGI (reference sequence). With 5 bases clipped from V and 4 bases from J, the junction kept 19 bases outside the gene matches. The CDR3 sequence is CASSLRTPGLAGRETQYF. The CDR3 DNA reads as TGTGCCAGCAGTCTAAGGACTCCGGGGTTAGCGGGTAGAGAGACCCAGTACTTC.

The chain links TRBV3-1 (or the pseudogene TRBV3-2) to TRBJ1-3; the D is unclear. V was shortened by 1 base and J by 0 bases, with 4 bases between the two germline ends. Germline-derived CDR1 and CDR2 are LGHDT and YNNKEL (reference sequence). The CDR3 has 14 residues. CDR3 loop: CASSQGGSGNTIYF. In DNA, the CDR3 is TGTGCCAGCAGCCAAGGCGGCTCTGGAAACACCATATATTTT.

In nucleotides, the CDR3 is TGTGCCAGCAGCCGTAAATCGACAGGATACACCGGGGAGCTGTTTTTT. It encodes CASSRKSTGYTGELFF. V is TRBV16 and J is TRBJ2-2, with TRBD1 as a possible D gene (6 bases). V dropped 4 bases and J dropped 3 bases, with 15 bases sitting between them. In germline, CDR1 is KGHSY, CDR2 FQNENV. The CDR3 sequence is 16 residues long.

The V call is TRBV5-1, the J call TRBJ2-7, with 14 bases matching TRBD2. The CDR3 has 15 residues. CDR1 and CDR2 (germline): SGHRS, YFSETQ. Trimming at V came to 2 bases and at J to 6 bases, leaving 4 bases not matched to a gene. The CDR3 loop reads CASSFGLAGGIEQYF. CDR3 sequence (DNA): TGCGCCAGCAGCTTCGGACTAGCGGGGGGCATCGAGCAGTACTTC.

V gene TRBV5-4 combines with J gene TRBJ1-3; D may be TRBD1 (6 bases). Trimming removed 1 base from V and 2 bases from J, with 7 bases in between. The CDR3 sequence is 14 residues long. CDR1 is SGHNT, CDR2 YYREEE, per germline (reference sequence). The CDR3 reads CASSLTGTGNTIYF. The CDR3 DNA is TGTGCCAGCAGCTTGACAGGGACTGGAAACACCATATATTTT.

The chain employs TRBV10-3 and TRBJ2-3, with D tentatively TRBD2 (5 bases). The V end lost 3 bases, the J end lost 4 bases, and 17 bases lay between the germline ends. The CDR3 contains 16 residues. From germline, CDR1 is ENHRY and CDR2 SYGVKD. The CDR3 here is CAISDRGSIGADTQYF. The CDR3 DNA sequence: TGTGCCATCAGTGATCGGGGTTCCATAGGTGCAGATACGCAGTATTTT.

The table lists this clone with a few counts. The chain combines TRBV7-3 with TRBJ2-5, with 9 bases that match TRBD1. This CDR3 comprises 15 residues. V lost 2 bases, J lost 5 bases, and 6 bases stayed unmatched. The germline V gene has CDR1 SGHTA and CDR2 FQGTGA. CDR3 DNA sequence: TGTGCCAGCAGCTTAGGACAGGGGACTTGGGAGACCCAGTACTTC. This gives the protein CASSLGQGTWETQYF. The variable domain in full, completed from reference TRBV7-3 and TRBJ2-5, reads GAGVSQTPSNKVTEKGKYVELRCDPISGHTALYWYRQSLGQGPEFLIYFQGTGAADDSGLPNDRFFAVRPEGSVSTLKIQRTERGDSAVYLCASSLGQGTWETQYFGPGTRLLVL.